In its sample, the clone carrying this T cell receptor beta chain was seen many times. Its matching antigen is unknown. This entry belongs to a study of T cell repertoires in cytomegalovirus infection. The trim removed 3 bases at V and 5 bases at J, leaving 3 bases unmatched. The length of the CDR3 is 15 residues. Via MiXCR, TCRdb re-called the reads, giving one row per CDR3 protein. The sample gives roughly 920,000 distinct CDR3 sequences, approximately 31% of which show up once; 13% is in the top ten. The sequenced sample was cultured CD8+ T cells from PBMCs, obtained from culture after CMV antigen stimulation. This rearrangement joins TRBV12-3 or TRBV12-4 to TRBJ2-3, with 12 bases identical to TRBD2. The receptor was isolated from a human donor in good health (CMV status not recorded). Some clones in this sample may be carry-over from other donors' samples. Written as DNA, the CDR3 is TGTGCCAGCAGTTTTACTAGCGGGGGGTTAGATACGCAGTATTTT. Its translation is CASSFTSGGLDTQYF.